This T cell receptor beta chain was found in a study of a mutant IDH1 vaccine in newly diagnosed glioma. Background on the study: First vaccine doses came 4-6 weeks after radiotherapy alone, or with temozolomide cycles. Whole-study results and caveats: Changes to the top peripheral T cell clonotypes appeared unrelated to pseudoprogression.

The CDR3 loop spans 14 amino acids. Trimming removed 3 bases from V and 4 bases from J; junction bases left unmatched: 4. Germline CDR1 reads KGHSH; CDR2 reads LQKENI. Time point reported: week 35, safety follow-up. In the vaccine, a single dose held 300 ug of the mutant IDH1 20-mer peptide, along with topical imiquimod. Each donor presented with a new WHO grade 3 or 4 astrocytoma that tested IDH1-mutant and showed ATRX loss. For this clone: What it recognizes is unknown.

Sequencing was performed with immunoSEQ multiplex PCR; in TCRdb, only in-frame clones are kept and a portion is missing. The sample consists of 50,000 to 70,000 clones, roughly 90% of them appearing once. This chain uses TRBV18 with TRBJ1-2, with 8 bases matching TRBD1. This clonotype was obtained from a man in his forties with glioma. The sequenced sample was PBMCs, obtained from a glioma patient whose treatment included an IDH1 peptide vaccine. DNA of the CDR3: TGTGCCAGCTCACCTGCAGGGGGCGGCTATGGCTACACCTTC. It encodes CASSPAGGGYGYTF.